This T cell receptor (beta chain) was sequenced during a study of T cell changes during pregnancy in multiple sclerosis (dated by TCRdb to 2018 to 2020). The study in broad terms: The study examined how the T cell repertoire changed over the course of pregnancy in women with multiple sclerosis.

With regard to this clone: Its antigen is still unknown. It has no much larger one-base neighbor in the sample; base qualities were not kept.

The germline V end is reduced by 4 bases and the J end by 8 bases; junction bases left unmatched: 9. Spanning cysteine to phenylalanine, the CDR3 consists of 14 amino acids. CDR3 DNA is the only sequence kept; it has 42 bases, read in frame from the first base. Based on the germline V gene, the CDR1 and CDR2 sequences are SGHRS and YFSETQ. The method behind the library was the immunoSEQ multiplex PCR assay. Not all clones reach the TCRdb copy of this immuneACCESS table, which keeps in-frame sequences only. Checked studies attribute under half of the gap to unresolved V genes and leave the rest unexplained. Across this sample there are roughly 29,000 clones, with approximately 94% seen only once. Together, the top ten hold 5.7% of the sample.

The chain links TRBV5-1 with TRBJ2-1; TRBD1 agrees with 7 junctional bases. The clonotype originates from a female donor with multiple sclerosis, enrolled in a pregnancy study. The source was CD8+ T cells from peripheral blood mononuclear cells, collected before pregnancy. The bases read TGCGCCAGCAGCGTAGGACAGGCCTCTGATGAGCAGTTCTTC. Its amino acids are CASSVGQASDEQFF.